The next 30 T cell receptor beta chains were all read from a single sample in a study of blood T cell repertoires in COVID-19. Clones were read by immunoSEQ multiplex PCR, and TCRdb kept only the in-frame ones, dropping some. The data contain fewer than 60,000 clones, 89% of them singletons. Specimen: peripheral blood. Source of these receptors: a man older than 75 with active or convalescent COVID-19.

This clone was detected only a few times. The CDR3 coding sequence is TGTGCCAGCAGCGATCGAATTAGACAGCGACCTTGGCCCCAGCATTTT. Encoded protein: CASSDRIRQRPWPQHF. The V call is TRBV9, the J call TRBJ1-5, with D maybe TRBD1 (5 bases). This CDR3 comprises 16 residues. The V end lost 3 bases, the J end lost 9 bases, and 22 bases lay between the germline ends. The germline CDR1 and CDR2 sequences are SGDLS and YYNGEE.

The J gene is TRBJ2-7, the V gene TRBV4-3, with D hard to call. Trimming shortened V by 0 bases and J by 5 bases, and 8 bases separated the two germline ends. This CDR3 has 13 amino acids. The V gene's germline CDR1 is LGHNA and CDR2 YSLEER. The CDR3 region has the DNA TGCGCCAGCAGCCAAGATCTGGGCGACGAGCAGTACTTC. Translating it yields CASSQDLGDEQYF.

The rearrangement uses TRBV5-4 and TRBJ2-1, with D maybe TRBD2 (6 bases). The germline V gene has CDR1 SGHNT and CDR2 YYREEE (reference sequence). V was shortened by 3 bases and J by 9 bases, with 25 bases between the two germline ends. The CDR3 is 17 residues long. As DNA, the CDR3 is TGTGCCAGCAGCTCGCGACGGATTACTACCGCGGGGCGTGAGCAGTTCTTC. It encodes CASSSRRITTAGREQFF.

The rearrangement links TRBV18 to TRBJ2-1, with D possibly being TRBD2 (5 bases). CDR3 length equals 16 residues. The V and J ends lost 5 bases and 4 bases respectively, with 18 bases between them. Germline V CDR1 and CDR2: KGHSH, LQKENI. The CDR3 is CASSGQLDWIYNEQFF. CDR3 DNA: TGTGCCAGCTCAGGCCAGTTGGACTGGATATACAATGAGCAGTTCTTC.

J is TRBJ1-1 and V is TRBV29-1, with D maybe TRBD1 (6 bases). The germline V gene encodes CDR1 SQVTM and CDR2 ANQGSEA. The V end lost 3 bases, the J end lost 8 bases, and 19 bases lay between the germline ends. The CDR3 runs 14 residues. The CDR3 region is CSVDTPTGHREAFF. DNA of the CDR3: TGCAGCGTTGACACCCCCACAGGGCATAGGGAAGCTTTCTTT.

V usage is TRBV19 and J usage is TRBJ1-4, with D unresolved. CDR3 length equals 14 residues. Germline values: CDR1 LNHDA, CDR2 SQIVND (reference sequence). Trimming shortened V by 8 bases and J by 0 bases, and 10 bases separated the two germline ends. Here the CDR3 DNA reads TGTGCCAGTTCCCCACAAGCAACTAATGAAAAACTGTTTTTT. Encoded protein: CASSPQATNEKLFF.

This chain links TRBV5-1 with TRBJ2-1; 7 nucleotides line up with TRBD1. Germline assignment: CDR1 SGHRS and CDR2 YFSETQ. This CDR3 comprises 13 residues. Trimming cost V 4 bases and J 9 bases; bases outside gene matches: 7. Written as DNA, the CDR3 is TGCGCCAGCAGCCCAAACCAGGGGGTTGAGCAGTTCTTC. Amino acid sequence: CASSPNQGVEQFF.

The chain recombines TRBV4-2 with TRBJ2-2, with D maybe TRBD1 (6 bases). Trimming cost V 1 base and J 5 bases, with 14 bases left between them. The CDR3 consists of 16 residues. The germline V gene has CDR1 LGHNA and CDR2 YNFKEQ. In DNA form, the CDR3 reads TGTGCCAGCAGCCAAGTTAGGGGGACGGGGACCGGGGAGCTGTTTTTT. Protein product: CASSQVRGTGTGELFF.

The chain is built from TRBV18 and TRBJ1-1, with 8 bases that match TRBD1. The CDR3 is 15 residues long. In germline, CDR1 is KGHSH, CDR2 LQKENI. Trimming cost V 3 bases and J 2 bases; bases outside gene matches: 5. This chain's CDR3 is CASSPPGTGNTEAFF. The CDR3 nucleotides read TGTGCCAGCTCACCCCCGGGGACAGGCAACACTGAAGCTTTCTTT.

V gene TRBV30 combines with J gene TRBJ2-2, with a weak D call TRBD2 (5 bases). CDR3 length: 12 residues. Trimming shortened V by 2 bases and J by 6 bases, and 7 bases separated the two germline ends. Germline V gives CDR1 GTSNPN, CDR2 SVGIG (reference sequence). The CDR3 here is CAWSPGSGELFF. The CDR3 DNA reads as TGTGCCTGGAGTCCGGGGTCCGGGGAGCTGTTTTTT.

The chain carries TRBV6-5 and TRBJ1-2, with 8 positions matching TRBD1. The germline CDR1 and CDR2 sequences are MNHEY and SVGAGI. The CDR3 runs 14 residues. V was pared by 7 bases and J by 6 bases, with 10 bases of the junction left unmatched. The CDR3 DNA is TGTGCCAGCATTATCGCAGGGGGCCAGGATGGCTACACCTTC. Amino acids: CASIIAGGQDGYTF.

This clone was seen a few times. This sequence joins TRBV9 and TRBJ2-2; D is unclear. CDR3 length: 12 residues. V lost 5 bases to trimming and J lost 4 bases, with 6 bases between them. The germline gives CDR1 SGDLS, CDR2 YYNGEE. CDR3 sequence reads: CASRTGTGELFF. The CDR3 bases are TGTGCCAGCAGAACCGGCACCGGGGAGCTGTTTTTT. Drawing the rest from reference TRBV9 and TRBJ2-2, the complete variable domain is DSGVTQTPKHLITATGQRVTLRCSPRSGDLSVYWYQQSLDQGLQFLIQYYNGEERAKGNILERFSAQQFPDLHSELNLSSLELGDSALYFCASRTGTGELFFGEGSRLTVL.

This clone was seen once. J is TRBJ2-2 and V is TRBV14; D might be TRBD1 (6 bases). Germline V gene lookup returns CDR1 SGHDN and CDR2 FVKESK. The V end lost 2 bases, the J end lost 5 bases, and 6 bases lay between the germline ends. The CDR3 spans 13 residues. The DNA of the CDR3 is TGTGCCAGCAGCCAACAGGGGACCGGGGAGCTGTTTTTT. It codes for CASSQQGTGELFF. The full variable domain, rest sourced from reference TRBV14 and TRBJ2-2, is EAGVTQFPSHSVIEKGQTVTLRCDPISGHDNLYWYRRVMGKEIKFLLHFVKESKQDESGMPNNRFLAERTGGTYSTLKVQPAELEDSGVYFCASSQQGTGELFFGEGSRLTVL.

The CDR3 loop reads CASSPGGLVSTGTEAFF. The CDR3, as DNA: TGCGCCAGCAGCCCCGGGGGGTTAGTTTCTACGGGGACTGAAGCTTTCTTT. The genes are TRBV5-1 and TRBJ1-1, with D possibly matching TRBD1 (5 bases). Trimming cost V 4 bases and J 5 bases, with 24 bases left between them. The CDR3 spans 17 residues. Looked up from germline, CDR1 is SGHRS and CDR2 is YFSETQ.

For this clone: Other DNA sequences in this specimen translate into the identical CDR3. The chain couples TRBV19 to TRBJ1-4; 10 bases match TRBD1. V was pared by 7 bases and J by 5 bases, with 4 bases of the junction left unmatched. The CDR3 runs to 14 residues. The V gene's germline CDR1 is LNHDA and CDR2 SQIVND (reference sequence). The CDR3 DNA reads TGTGCCAGTACTACGACAGGGGGCAATGAAAAACTGTTTTTT. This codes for CASTTTGGNEKLFF.

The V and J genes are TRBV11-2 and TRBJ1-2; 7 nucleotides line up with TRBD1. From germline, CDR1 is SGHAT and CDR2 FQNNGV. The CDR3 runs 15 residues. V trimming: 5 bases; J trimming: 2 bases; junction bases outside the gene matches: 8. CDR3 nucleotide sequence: TGTGCCAGCAGCCTTTACAGGGGTGCCAACTATGGCTACACCTTC. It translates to CASSLYRGANYGYTF.

As DNA, the CDR3 is TGTGCCAGTGAACAGGGGGTCACCGGGGAGCTGTTTTTT. Translating it yields CASEQGVTGELFF. The V call is TRBV2, the J call TRBJ2-2; 8 positions match TRBD1. Trimming cost V 9 bases and J 4 bases; bases outside gene matches: 4. The CDR3 contains 13 residues. Germline CDR1 and CDR2: SNHLY and FYNNEI.

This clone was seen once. The CDR3 nucleotides read TGTGCCAGCAGCTTGAGACAGGGCTATGGCTACACCTTC. It yields the protein CASSLRQGYGYTF. V gene TRBV5-4 combines with J gene TRBJ1-2; TRBD1 matches 7 bases. J gave up 4 bases and V 1 base, and 1 base lay outside the gene matches. The CDR3 runs to 13 residues. CDR1 SGHNT and CDR2 YYREEE come from the germline V gene (reference sequence).

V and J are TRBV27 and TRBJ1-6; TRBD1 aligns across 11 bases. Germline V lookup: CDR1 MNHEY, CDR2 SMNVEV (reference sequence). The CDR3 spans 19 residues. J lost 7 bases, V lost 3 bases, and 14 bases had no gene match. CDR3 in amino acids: CASSLLPLGQGEANSPLHF. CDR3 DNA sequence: TGTGCCAGCAGTTTGCTGCCACTGGGACAGGGGGAGGCGAATTCACCCCTCCACTTT.

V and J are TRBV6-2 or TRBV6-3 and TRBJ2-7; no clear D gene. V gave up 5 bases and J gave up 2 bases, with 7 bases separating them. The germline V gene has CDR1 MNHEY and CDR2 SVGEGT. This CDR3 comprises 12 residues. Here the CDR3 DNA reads TGTGCCAGCAGTCAAAAGCCCTACGAGCAGTACTTC. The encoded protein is CASSQKPYEQYF.

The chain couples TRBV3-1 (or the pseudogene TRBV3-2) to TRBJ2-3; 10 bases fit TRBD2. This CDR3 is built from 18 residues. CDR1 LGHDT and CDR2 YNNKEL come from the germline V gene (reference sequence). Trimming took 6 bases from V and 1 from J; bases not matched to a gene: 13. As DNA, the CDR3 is TGTGCCAGCAGTGCCGAGGGAGCGGGGGGGGTTCGCACAGATACGCAGTATTTT. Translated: CASSAEGAGGVRTDTQYF.

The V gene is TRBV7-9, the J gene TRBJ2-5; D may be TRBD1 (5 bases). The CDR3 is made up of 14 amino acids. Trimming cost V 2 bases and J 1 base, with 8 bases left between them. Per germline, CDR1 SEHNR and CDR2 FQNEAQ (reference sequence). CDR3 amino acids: CASSLSTAQETQYF. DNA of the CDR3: TGTGCCAGCAGCTTATCGACAGCCCAAGAGACCCAGTACTTC.

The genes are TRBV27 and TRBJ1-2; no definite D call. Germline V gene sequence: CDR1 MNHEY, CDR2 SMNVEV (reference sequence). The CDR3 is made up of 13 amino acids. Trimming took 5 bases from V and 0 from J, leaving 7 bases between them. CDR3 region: CASSNSPNYGYTF. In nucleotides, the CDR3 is TGTGCCAGCAGTAACAGCCCTAACTATGGCTACACCTTC.

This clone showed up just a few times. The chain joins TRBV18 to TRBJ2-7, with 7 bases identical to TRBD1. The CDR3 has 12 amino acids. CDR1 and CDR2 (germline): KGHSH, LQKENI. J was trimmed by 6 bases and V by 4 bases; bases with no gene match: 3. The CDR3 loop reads CASSLGGLEQYF. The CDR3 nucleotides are TGTGCCAGCTCACTAGGGGGCCTCGAGCAGTACTTC.

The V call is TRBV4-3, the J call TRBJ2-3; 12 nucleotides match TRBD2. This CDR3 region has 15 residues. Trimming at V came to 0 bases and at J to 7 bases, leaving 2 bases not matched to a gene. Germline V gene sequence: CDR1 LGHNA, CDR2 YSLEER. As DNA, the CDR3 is TGCGCCAGCAGCCAAGAGCTAGCGGGGGGGTATACGCAGTATTTT. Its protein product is CASSQELAGGYTQYF.

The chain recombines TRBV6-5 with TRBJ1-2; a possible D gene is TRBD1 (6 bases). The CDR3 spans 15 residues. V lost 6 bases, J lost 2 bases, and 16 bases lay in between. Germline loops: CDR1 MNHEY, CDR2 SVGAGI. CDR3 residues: CASRADRAQNYGYTF. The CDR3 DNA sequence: TGTGCCAGCAGGGCGGACAGAGCACAAAACTATGGCTACACCTTC.

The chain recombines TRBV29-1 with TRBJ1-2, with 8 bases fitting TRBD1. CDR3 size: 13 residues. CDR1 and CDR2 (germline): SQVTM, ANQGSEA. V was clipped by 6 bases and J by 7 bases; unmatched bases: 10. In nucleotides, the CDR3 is TGCAGCGTGGCCTTAACAGGGGGAAGTGGCTACACCTTC. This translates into CSVALTGGSGYTF.

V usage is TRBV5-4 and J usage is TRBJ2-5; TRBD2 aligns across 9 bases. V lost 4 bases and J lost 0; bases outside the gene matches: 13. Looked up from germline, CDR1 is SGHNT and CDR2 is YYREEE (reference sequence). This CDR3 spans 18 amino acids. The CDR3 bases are TGTGCCAGCAGCCGTATACATAATAGCGGGAGATACCAAGAGACCCAGTACTTC. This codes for CASSRIHNSGRYQETQYF.

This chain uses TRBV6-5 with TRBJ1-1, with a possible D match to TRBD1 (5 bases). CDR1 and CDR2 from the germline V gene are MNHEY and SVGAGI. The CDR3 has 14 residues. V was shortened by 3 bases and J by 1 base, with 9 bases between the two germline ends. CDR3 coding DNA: TGTGCCAGCAGTTATTGGACATCGAACACTGAAGCTTTCTTT. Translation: CASSYWTSNTEAFF.

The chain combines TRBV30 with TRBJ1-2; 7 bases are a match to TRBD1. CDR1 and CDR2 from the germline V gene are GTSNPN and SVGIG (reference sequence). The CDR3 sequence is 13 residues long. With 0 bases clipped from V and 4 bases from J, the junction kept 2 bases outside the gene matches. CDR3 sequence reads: CAWSVGDSYGYTF. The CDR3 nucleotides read TGTGCCTGGAGTGTAGGGGACAGCTATGGCTACACCTTC. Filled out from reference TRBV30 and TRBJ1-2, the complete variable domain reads SQTIHQWPATLVQPVGSPLSLECTVEGTSNPNLYWYRQAAGRGLQLLFYSVGIGQISSEVPQNLSASRPQDRQFILSSKKLLLSDSGFYLCAWSVGDSYGYTFGSGTRLTVV.